This T cell receptor beta chain comes out of a study of blood T cell repertoires in COVID-19. This CDR3 contains 18 residues. Germline loops: CDR1 MDHEN, CDR2 SYDVKM. V was pared by 5 bases and J by 0 bases, with 10 bases of the junction left unmatched. This clone has a single count. TCRdb's table, derived via immunoSEQ multiplex PCR, lists solely in-frame clones and lacks some. The table includes around 290,000 clones, 75% to 90% detected once. Source material: peripheral blood. The chain joins TRBV28 to TRBJ1-6; 7 bases map to TRBD1. This clonotype was obtained from a woman aged 70-85 years with COVID-19, enrolled during active disease. The CDR3 is CASSPRQGLRSYNSPLHF. CDR3 in DNA: TGTGCCAGCAGTCCTAGACAGGGCCTCCGCTCCTATAATTCACCCCTCCACTTT.